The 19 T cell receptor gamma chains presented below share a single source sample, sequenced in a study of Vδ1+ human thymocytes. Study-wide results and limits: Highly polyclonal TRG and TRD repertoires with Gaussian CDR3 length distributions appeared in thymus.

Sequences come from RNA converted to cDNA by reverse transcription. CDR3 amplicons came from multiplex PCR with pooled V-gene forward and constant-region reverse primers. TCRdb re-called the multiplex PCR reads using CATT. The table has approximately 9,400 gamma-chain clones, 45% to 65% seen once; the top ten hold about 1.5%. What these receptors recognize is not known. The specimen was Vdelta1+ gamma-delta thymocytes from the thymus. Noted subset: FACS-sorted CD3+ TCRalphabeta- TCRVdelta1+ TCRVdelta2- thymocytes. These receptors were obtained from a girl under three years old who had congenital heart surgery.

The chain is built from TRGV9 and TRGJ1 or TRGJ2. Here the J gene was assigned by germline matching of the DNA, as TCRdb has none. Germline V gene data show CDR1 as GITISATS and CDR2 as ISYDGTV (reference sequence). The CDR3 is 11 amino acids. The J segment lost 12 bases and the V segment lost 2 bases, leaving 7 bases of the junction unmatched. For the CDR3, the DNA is TGTGCCTTGTGGGAGGCCACGGGGAAACTCTTT. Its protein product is CALWEATGKLF.

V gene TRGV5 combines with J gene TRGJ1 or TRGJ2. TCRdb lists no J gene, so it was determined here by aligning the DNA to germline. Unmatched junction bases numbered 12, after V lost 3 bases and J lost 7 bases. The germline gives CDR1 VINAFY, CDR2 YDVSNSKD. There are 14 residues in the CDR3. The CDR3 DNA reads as TGTGCCACCTGGGACGGGGGCCGAAGCTATAAGAAACTCTTT. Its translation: CATWDGGRSYKKLF.

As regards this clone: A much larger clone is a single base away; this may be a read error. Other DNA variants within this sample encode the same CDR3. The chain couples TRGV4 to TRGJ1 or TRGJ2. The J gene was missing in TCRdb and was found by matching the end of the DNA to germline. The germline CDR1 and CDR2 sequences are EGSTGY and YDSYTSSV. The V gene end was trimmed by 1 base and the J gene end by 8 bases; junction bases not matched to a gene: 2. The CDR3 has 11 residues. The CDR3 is CATWDGDKKLF. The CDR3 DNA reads TGTGCCACCTGGGATGGTGATAAGAAACTCTTT.

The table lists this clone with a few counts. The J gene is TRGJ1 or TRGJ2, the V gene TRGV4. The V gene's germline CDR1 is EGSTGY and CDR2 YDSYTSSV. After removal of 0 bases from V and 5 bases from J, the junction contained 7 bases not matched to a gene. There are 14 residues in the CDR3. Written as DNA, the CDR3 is TGTGCCACCTGGGATGGGCCCTGGAATTATAAGAAACTCTTT. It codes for CATWDGPWNYKKLF.

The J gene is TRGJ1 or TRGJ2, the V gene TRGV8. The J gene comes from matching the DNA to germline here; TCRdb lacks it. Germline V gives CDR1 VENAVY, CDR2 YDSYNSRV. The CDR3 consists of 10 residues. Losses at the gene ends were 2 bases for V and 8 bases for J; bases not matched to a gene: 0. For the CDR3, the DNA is TGTGCCACCTGGGATAATAAGAAACTCTTT. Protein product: CATWDNKKLF.

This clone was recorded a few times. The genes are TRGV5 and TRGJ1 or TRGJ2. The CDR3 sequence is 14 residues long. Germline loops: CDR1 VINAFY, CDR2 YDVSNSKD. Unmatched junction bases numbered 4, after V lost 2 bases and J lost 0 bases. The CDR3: CATWDNKNYYKKLF. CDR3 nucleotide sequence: TGTGCCACCTGGGACAACAAGAATTATTATAAGAAACTCTTT.

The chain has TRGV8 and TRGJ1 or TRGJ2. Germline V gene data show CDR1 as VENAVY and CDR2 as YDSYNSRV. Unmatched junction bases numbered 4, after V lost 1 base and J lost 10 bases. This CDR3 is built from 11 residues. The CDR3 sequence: CATWDSPKKLF. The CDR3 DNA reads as TGTGCCACCTGGGATAGTCCGAAGAAACTCTTT.

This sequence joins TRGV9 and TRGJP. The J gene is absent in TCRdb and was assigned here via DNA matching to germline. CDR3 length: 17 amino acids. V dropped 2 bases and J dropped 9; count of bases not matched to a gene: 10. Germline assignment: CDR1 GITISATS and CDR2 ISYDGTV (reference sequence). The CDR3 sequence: CALWEGELGLGKKIKVF. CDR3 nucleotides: TGTGCCTTGTGGGAGGGGGAATTGGGGTTGGGCAAAAAAATCAAGGTATTT.

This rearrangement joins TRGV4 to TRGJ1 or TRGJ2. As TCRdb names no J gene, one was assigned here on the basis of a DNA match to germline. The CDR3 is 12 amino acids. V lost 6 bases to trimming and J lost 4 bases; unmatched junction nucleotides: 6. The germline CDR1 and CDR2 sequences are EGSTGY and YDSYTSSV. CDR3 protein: CATWSGYYKKLF. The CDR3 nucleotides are TGTGCCACCTGGAGTGGGTATTATAAGAAACTCTTT.

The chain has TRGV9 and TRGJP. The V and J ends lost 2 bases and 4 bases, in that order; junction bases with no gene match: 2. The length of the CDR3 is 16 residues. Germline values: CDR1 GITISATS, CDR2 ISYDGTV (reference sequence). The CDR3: CALWEGQELGKKIKVF. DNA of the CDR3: TGTGCCTTGTGGGAGGGTCAAGAGTTGGGCAAAAAAATCAAGGTATTT.

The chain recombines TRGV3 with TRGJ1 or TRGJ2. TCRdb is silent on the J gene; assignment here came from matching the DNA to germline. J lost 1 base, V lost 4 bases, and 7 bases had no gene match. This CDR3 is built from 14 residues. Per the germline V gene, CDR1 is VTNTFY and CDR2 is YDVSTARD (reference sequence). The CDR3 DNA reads TGTGCCACCTGGGAGAGGTTCAATTATTATAAGAAACTCTTT. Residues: CATWERFNYYKKLF.

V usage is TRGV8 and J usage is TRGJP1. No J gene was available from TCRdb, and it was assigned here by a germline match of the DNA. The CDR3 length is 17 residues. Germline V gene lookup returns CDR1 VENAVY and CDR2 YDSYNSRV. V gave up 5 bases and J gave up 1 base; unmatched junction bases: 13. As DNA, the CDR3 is TGTGCCACCTGGGTCCCGGAGGGGCTTACCACTGGTTGGTTCAAGATATTT. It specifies CATWVPEGLTTGWFKIF.

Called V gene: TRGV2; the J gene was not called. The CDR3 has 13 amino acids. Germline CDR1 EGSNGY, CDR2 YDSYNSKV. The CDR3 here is CATWDGQGYKELF. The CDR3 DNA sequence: TGTGCCACCTGGGACGGGCAAGGCTATAAGGAACTCTTT.

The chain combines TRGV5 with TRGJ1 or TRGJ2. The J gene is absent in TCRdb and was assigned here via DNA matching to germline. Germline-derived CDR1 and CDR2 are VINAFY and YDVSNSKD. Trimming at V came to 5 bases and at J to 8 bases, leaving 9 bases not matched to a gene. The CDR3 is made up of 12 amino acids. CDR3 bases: TGTGCCACCTGGGGGGGCTTGGATAAGAAACTCTTT. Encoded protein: CATWGGLDKKLF.

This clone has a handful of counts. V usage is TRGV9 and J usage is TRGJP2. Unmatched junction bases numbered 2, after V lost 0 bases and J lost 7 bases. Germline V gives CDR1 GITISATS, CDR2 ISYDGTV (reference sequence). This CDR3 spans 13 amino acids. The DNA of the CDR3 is TGTGCCTTGTGGGAGGTGGTTGATTGGATCAAGACGTTT. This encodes CALWEVVDWIKTF.

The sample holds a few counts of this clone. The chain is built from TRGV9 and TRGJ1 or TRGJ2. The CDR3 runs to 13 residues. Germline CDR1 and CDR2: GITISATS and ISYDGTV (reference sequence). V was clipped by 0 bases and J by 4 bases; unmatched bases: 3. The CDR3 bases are TGTGCCTTGTGGGAGGTGCACTATTATAAGAAACTCTTT. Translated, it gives CALWEVHYYKKLF.

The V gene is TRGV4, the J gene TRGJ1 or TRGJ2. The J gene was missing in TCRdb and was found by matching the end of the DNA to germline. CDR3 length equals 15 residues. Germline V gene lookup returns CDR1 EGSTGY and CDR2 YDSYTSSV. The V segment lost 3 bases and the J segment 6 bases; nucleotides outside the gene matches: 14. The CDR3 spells CATWDRRIKGYKKLF. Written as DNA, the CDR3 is TGTGCCACCTGGGATCGCAGGATTAAGGGTTATAAGAAACTCTTT.

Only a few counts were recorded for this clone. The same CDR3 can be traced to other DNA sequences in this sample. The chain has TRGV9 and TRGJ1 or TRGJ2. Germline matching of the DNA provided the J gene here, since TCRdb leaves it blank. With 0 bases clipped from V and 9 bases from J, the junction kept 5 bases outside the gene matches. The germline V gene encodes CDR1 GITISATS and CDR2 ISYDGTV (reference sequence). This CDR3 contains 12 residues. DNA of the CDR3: TGTGCCTTGTGGGAGGTGCACCCTAAGAAACTCTTT. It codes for CALWEVHPKKLF.

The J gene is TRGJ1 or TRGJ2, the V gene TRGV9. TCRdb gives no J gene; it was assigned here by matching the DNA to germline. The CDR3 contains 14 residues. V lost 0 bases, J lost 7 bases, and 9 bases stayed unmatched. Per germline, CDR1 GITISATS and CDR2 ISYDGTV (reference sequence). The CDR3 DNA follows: TGTGCCTTGTGGGAGGTGCATTGGGGATATAAGAAACTCTTT. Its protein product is CALWEVHWGYKKLF.